The text below deals with one TCR beta chain. Six replicates per PBMC sample, mostly from 450 to 600 ng of genomic DNA. The data were produced by immunoSEQ multiplex PCR, yet TCRdb's version contains in-frame clones alone and is incomplete. The table shows about 72,000 clones, with 65% to 85% occurring only once. This record belongs to a study of neoadjuvant anti-PD-1 for oral cavity cancer. The wider study: Patients without progression received a fourth nivolumab dose around day 43, then surgical resection on days 50-56.

No culture or expansion preceded analysis of these blood cells. Sample: PBMCs, taken before nivolumab (anti-PD-1) treatment. The receptor was derived from a person aged 35-79 years with oral cavity squamous cell carcinoma.

Here the CDR3 DNA reads TGCGCCAGCAGCTGGGCCGACAGCACAGATACGCAGTATTTT. Its protein product is CASSWADSTDTQYF. V and J are TRBV5-1 and TRBJ2-3; no firm D call. With 3 bases removed from V and 0 bases from J, the gap between germline ends came to 8 bases. The CDR3 consists of 14 residues. Germline V CDR1 and CDR2: SGHRS, YFSETQ.